This T cell receptor beta chain is from a study of early T cells in non-severe SARS-CoV-2 infection. Study-wide results and limits: Private and CD4 specificities were missed by VDJdb matching, skewed to anti-spike CD8.

The V gene end was trimmed by 3 bases and the J gene end by 5 bases; junction bases not matched to a gene: 9. The CDR3 loop spans 15 amino acids. Per germline, CDR1 SGHRS and CDR2 YFSETQ. One entry per CDR3 protein results from TCRdb running MiXCR on the 5' RACE reads. The table records tens of thousands of distinct CDR3 sequences, over 10% of them present only once. This clonotype was observed many times. Its antigen is currently unknown. This TCR derives from an adult who was a healthcare worker with PCR-confirmed SARS-CoV-2 infection or an uninfected control (not recorded which). The sample consisted of whole blood. The chain carries TRBV5-1 and TRBJ2-5; TRBD1 matches 8 bases. The CDR3: CASSSPRGLGETQYF. CDR3 sequence (DNA): TGCGCCAGCAGCTCCCCCAGGGGGCTAGGGGAGACCCAGTACTTC. Complete variable domain (other parts from reference TRBV5-1 and TRBJ2-5): KAGVTQTPRYLIKTRGQQVTLSCSPISGHRSVSWYQQTPGQGLQFLFEYFSETQRNKGNFPGRFSGRQFSNSRSEMNVSTLELGDSALYLCASSSPRGLGETQYFGPGTRLLVL.